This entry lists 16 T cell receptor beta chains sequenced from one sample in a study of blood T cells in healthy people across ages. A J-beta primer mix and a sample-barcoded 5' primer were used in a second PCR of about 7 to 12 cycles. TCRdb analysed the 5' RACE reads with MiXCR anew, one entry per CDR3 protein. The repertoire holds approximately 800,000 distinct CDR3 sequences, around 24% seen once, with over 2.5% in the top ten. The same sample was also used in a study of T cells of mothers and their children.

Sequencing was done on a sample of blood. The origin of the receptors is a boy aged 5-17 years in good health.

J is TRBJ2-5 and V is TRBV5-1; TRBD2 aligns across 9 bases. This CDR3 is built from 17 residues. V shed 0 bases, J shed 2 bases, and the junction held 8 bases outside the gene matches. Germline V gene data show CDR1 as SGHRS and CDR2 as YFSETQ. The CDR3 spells CASSLGPAGGNQETQYF. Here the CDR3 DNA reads TGCGCCAGCAGCTTGGGGCCAGCGGGGGGAAATCAAGAGACCCAGTACTTC.

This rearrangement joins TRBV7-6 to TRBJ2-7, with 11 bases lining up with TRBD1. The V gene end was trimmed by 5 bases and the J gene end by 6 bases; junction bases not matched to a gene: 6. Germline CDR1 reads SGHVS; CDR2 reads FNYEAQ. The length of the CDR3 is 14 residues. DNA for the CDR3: TGTGCCAGCAGCCTAACCGGGACAGGGGGCGAGCAGTACTTC. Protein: CASSLTGTGGEQYF.

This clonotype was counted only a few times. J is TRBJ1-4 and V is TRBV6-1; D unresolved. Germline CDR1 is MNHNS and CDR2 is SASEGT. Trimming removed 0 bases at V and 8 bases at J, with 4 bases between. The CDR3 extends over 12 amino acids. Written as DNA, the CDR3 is TGTGCCAGCAGTGAAGCGCTGGAAAAACTGTTTTTT. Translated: CASSEALEKLFF.

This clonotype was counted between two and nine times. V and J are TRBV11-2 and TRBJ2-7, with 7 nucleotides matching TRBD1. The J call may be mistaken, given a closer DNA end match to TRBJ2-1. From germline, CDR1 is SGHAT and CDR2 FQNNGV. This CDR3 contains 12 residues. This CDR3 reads CASSQTGLEQFF. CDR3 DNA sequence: TGTGCCAGCAGCCAGACAGGGCTTGAGCAGTTCTTC.

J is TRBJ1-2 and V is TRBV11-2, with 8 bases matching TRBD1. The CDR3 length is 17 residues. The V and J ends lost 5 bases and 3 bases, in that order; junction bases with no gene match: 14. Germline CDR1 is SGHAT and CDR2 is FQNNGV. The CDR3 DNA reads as TGTGCCAGCAGCCTCCACGGGACAGGCGCTCCCTACTATGGCTACACCTTC. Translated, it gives CASSLHGTGAPYYGYTF.

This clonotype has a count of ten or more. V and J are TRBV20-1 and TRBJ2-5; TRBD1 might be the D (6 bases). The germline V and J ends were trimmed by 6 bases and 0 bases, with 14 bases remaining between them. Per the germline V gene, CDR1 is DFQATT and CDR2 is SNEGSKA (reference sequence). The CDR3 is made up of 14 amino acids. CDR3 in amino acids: CSARGGTDQETQYF. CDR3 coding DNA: TGCAGTGCCCGAGGGGGAACAGACCAAGAGACCCAGTACTTC.

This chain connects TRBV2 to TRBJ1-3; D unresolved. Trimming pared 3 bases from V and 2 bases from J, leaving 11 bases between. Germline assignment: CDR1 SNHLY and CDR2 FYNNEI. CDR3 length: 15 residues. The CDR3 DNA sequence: TGTGCCAGCAGTGACATGGGAACTGCTGGAAACACCATATATTTT. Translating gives CASSDMGTAGNTIYF.

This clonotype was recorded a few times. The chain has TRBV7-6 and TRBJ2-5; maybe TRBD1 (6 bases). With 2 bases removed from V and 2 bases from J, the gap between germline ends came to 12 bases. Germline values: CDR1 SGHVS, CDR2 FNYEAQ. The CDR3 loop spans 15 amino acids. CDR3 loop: CASSLTPGTQETQYF. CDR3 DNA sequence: TGTGCCAGCAGCTTAACCCCCGGGACACAAGAGACCCAGTACTTC. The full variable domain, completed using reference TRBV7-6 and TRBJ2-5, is GAGVSQSPRYKVTKRGQDVALRCDPISGHVSLYWYRQALGQGPEFLTYFNYEAQQDKSGLPNDRFSAERPEGSISTLTIQRTEQRDSAMYRCASSLTPGTQETQYFGPGTRLLVL.

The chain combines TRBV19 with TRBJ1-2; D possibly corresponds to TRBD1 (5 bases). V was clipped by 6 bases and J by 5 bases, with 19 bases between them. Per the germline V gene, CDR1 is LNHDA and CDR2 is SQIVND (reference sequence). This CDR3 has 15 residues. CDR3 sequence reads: CASSPRKGAGYGYTF. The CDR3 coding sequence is TGTGCCAGTAGCCCTCGAAAAGGGGCAGGGTATGGCTACACCTTC.

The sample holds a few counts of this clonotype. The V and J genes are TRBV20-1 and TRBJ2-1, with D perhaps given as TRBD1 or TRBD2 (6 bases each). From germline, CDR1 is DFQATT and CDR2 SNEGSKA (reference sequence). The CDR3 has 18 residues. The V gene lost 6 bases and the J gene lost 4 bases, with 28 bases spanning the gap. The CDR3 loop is CSAPRAGTTHSRYNEQFF. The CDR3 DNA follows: TGCAGTGCCCCAAGGGCGGGGACAACACATTCCCGATACAATGAGCAGTTCTTC.

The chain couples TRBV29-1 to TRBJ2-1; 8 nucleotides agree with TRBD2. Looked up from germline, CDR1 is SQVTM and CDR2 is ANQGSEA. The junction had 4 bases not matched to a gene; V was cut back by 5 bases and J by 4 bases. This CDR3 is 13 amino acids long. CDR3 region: CSVRAGGYNEQFF. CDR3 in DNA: TGCAGCGTTCGGGCGGGGGGTTACAATGAGCAGTTCTTC.

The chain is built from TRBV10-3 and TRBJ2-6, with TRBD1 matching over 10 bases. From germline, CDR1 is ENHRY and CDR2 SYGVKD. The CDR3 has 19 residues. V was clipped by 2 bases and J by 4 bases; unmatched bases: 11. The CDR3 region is CAISEPEGTGVEGANVLTF. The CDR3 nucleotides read TGTGCCATCAGTGAGCCAGAAGGGACAGGGGTTGAGGGGGCCAACGTCCTGACTTTC.

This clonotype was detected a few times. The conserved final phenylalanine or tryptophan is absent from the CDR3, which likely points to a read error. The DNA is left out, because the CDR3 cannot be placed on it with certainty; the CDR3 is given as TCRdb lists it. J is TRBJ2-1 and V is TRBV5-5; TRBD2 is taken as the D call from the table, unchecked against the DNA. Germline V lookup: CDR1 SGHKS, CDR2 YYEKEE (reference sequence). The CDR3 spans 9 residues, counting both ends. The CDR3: CASSLGPSG.

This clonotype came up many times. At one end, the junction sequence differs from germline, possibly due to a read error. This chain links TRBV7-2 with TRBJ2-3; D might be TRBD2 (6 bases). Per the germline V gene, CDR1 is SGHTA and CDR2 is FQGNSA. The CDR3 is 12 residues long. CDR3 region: CASSTLADTQYF. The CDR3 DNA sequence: TGTGCCAGCAGCACACTAGCAGATACGCAGTACTTT.

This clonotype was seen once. The CDR3 sequence: CASSPGPGQSNEKLFF. CDR3 nucleotide sequence: TGTGCCAGCAGCCCCGGCCCAGGGCAATCTAATGAAAAACTGTTTTTT. The V and J genes are TRBV2 and TRBJ1-4; D is possibly TRBD1 (5 bases). The V gene lost 6 bases and the J gene lost 3 bases, with 17 bases spanning the gap. Germline V CDR1 and CDR2: SNHLY, FYNNEI. The CDR3 totals 16 residues.

CDR3 amino acids: CASSQAERGFGYTF. The CDR3 coding sequence is TGTGCCAGCAGCCAAGCTGAAAGGGGTTTTGGCTACACCTTC. The V gene is TRBV3-1, the J gene TRBJ1-2; tentative D call: TRBD1 (5 bases). Germline V gene lookup returns CDR1 LGHDT and CDR2 YNNKEL (reference sequence). With 1 base removed from V and 7 bases from J, the gap between germline ends came to 13 bases. The CDR3 is made up of 14 amino acids.